One sample yielded the 17 T cell receptor beta chains listed below, sequenced in a study of identical twins. TCRdb re-called the 5' RACE reads through MiXCR, storing one row per CDR3 protein. The sample holds 1.5 million to 2 million distinct CDR3 sequences; around 33% are singletons and the top ten take 0.25% to 0.3%. Material for sequencing was cord blood. The source of these receptors is a newborn girl in good health.

There are a few counts of this clonotype. The chain has TRBV10-3 and TRBJ2-5, with unresolved D. Germline values: CDR1 ENHRY, CDR2 SYGVKD. This CDR3 has 13 amino acids. Trimming left V 2 bases short and J 11 bases short, with 15 bases between. The CDR3 here is CAISEPLYNEQYF. CDR3 in DNA: TGTGCCATCAGTGAGCCCTTATACAATGAGCAGTACTTC.

This clonotype was counted ten times or more. The chain recombines TRBV12-3 or TRBV12-4 with TRBJ2-7; 7 bases align to TRBD1. Germline trimming cut 5 bases from V and 6 bases from J; bases unmatched to any gene: 4. There are 12 residues in the CDR3. As DNA, the CDR3 is TGTGCCAGCAGTCCCGACAGGGTCGAGCAGTACTTC. Its protein is CASSPDRVEQYF.

This clonotype appeared a few times. The chain has TRBV6-5 and TRBJ1-1; a weak D match, TRBD1 (6 bases). V shed 6 bases and J shed 4 bases, with 21 bases lying between them. This CDR3 is built from 16 residues. CDR1 MNHEY and CDR2 SVGAGI come from the germline V gene. Here the CDR3 reads CASRNGGGAKGTEAFF. The CDR3 DNA follows: TGTGCCAGCAGGAATGGAGGGGGGGCGAAGGGCACTGAAGCTTTCTTT.

The chain is built from TRBV6-5 and TRBJ2-2, with D uncertain. The CDR3 loop spans 13 amino acids. Trimming stripped 6 bases from V and 3 bases from J, with 8 bases between. Germline V gene lookup returns CDR1 MNHEY and CDR2 SVGAGI. CDR3 nucleotide sequence: TGTGCCAGCAGCCTGATGCACACCGGGGAGCTGTTTTTT. Its protein product is CASSLMHTGELFF.

This chain connects TRBV4-1 to TRBJ1-1; D gene uncertain. CDR1 MGHRA and CDR2 YSYEKL come from the germline V gene. The CDR3 length is 12 residues. V was shortened by 8 bases and J by 0 bases, with 7 bases between the two germline ends. The CDR3 nucleotides are TGCGCCAGCGGGAACCTGAACACTGAAGCTTTCTTT. Amino acids: CASGNLNTEAFF.

The chain joins TRBV12-3 or TRBV12-4 to TRBJ2-1, with 9 bases lining up with TRBD2. The CDR3 runs 16 residues. Trimming removed 2 bases from V and 8 bases from J; junction bases left unmatched: 10. CDR3 residues: CASSLLMLAGRDEQFF. In DNA, the CDR3 is TGTGCCAGCAGTTTATTAATGCTAGCGGGAAGAGATGAGCAGTTCTTC.

This clonotype was found many times. This chain uses TRBV11-2 with TRBJ1-2; 9 nucleotides match TRBD1. Germline lookup yields CDR1 SGHAT and CDR2 FQNNGV. The ends lost 3 bases at V and 3 bases at J; junction bases unmatched: 5. This CDR3 contains 15 residues. CDR3 DNA sequence: TGTGCCAGCAGCTTCCGCGGACAGGGGCACTATGGCTACACCTTC. This encodes CASSFRGQGHYGYTF.

V is TRBV25-1 and J is TRBJ1-2; D gene uncertain. The CDR3 totals 12 residues. Germline-derived CDR1 and CDR2 are MGHDK and SYGVNS. V lost 0 bases to trimming and J lost 8 bases, with 7 bases between them. CDR3 residues: CASSEYSGGYTF. The CDR3 DNA sequence: TGTGCCAGCAGTGAATATTCGGGGGGCTACACCTTC.

V is TRBV20-1 and J is TRBJ2-1; 8 bases map to TRBD2. Germline CDR1 reads DFQATT; CDR2 reads SNEGSKA (reference sequence). The CDR3 spans 16 residues. V shed 3 bases and J 4 bases; nucleotides not matched to a gene: 11. For the CDR3, the DNA is TGCAGTGCTAGCTTGATTGCGGGAGGCCATTACAATGAGCAGTTCTTC. Its translation: CSASLIAGGHYNEQFF.

V gene TRBV10-1 combines with J gene TRBJ1-2; possible D gene TRBD1, 5 bases. There are 12 residues in the CDR3. CDR1 and CDR2 from the germline V gene are WNHNN and SYGVQD (reference sequence). Deletions cut 6 bases from V and 4 bases from J, with 9 bases between. The CDR3 coding sequence is TGCGCCAGCAGGACAGAAGGCTATGGCTACACCTTC. The encoded protein is CASRTEGYGYTF.

The V and J genes are TRBV25-1 and TRBJ2-1; 13 bases fit TRBD2. The CDR3 spans 18 residues. Trimming at V came to 4 bases and at J to 2 bases, leaving 8 bases not matched to a gene. The germline gives CDR1 MGHDK, CDR2 SYGVNS. Here the CDR3 DNA reads TGTGCCAGCAGTGGGCAGTCAACTAGCGGGAGGGCCTACAATGAGCAGTTCTTC. Amino acid sequence: CASSGQSTSGRAYNEQFF.

The chain has TRBV9 and TRBJ1-2; 7 nucleotides agree with TRBD1. After removal of 1 base from V and 6 bases from J, the junction contained 9 bases not matched to a gene. Germline V gene data show CDR1 as SGDLS and CDR2 as YYNGEE. This CDR3 has 15 residues. This chain's CDR3 is CASSVQTGVSDGYTF. CDR3 in DNA: TGTGCCAGCAGCGTACAAACAGGGGTCTCCGATGGCTACACCTTC.

V is TRBV13 and J is TRBJ2-3, with 8 positions matching TRBD2. This CDR3 has 15 residues. V shed 4 bases and J 2 bases; nucleotides not matched to a gene: 5. Per germline, CDR1 PRHDT and CDR2 FYEKMQ (reference sequence). In DNA, the CDR3 is TGTGCCAGCAGCTCCGGTGGACTAGCCACAGATACGCAGTATTTT. It translates to CASSSGGLATDTQYF.

This clonotype was detected a few times. The chain couples TRBV4-1 to TRBJ2-4; no definite D call. The germline gives CDR1 MGHRA, CDR2 YSYEKL. The V gene lost 1 base and the J gene lost 8 bases, with 15 bases spanning the gap. The CDR3 contains 15 residues. For the CDR3, the DNA is TGCGCCAGCAGCCAAGTAAGAAGTCTAGTTGACATTCAGTACTTC. Its protein product is CASSQVRSLVDIQYF.

V usage is TRBV5-1 and J usage is TRBJ2-5; no clear D. Trimming cost V 0 bases and J 2 bases, with 8 bases left between them. The CDR3 extends over 14 amino acids. Per the germline V gene, CDR1 is SGHRS and CDR2 is YFSETQ. For the CDR3, the DNA is TGCGCCAGCAGCTTGGTGGTTACACAAGAGACCCAGTACTTC. The encoded protein is CASSLVVTQETQYF. The full variable domain, rest sourced from reference TRBV5-1 and TRBJ2-5, is KAGVTQTPRYLIKTRGQQVTLSCSPISGHRSVSWYQQTPGQGLQFLFEYFSETQRNKGNFPGRFSGRQFSNSRSEMNVSTLELGDSALYLCASSLVVTQETQYFGPGTRLLVL.

For this clonotype: The junction and the germline gene differ at one end; a read error may be behind it. The rearrangement uses TRBV11-2 and TRBJ2-2, with a tentative D call TRBD2 (5 bases). Germline CDR1 and CDR2: SGHAT and FQNNGV. The CDR3 consists of 13 residues. CDR3 region: CASRLGLAPELFF. The CDR3, as DNA: TGTGCCAGCAGATTAGGACTCGCTCCGGAGCTGTTTTTT.

Details on this clonotype: A junction boundary mismatches the germline segment, possibly from a read error. The rearrangement joins TRBV6-2 or TRBV6-3 to TRBJ2-5; D unresolved. The germline gives CDR1 MNHEY, CDR2 SVGEGT. CDR3 length: 14 amino acids. CDR3 nucleotides: TGTGCCAGCAGTTACTCGAGACTGCAAGAGGCCCAGTACTTC. Its translation: CASSYSRLQEAQYF.